This TCR beta chain was retrieved from a study of early T cells in non-severe SARS-CoV-2 infection. Study-wide context: Alpha and beta chains were unpaired, from unsorted whole-blood bulk RNA. Study results and limitations: Private and CD4 specificities were missed by VDJdb matching, which favored anti-spike CD8 responses.

The sample holds many counts of this clonotype. Its cognate antigen is unknown. The CDR3 has 14 residues. CDR1 and CDR2 from the germline V gene are SQVTM and ANQGSEA. V trimming: 7 bases; J trimming: 0 bases; junction bases outside the gene matches: 7. Individual cDNA molecules each received unique molecular identifiers attached to them. MiXCR, run by TCRdb on the 5' RACE reads, gives a single entry per CDR3 protein. The profile covers over 25,000 distinct CDR3 sequences, with about 4.2% appearing a single time and 12% taken by the ten largest. The source of this sequence is an adult who was a healthcare worker with PCR-confirmed SARS-CoV-2 infection or an uninfected control (not recorded which). Sequencing was done on a sample of whole blood. This chain joins TRBV29-1 and TRBJ2-3, with TRBD2 matching over 7 bases. The CDR3 nucleotides read TGCAGCGCCACAGAGCGGGGAAGCACAGATACGCAGTATTTT. Translated, it gives CSATERGSTDTQYF.